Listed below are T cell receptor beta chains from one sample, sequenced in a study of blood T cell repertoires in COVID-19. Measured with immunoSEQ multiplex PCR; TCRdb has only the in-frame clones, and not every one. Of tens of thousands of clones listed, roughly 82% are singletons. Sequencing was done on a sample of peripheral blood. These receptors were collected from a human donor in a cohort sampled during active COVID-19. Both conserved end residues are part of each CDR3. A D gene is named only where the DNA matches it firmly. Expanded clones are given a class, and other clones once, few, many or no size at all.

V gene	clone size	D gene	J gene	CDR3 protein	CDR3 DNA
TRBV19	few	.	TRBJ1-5	CASSILGGSNQPQHF	TGTGCCAGTAGTATTCTGGGGGGTAGCAATCAGCCCCAGCATTTT
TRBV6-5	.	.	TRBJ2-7	CASKEGAGHSYEQYF	TGTGCCAGCAAGGAAGGGGCAGGACACTCCTACGAGCAGTACTTC
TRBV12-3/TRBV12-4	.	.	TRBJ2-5	CASKAGKETQYF	TGTGCCAGCAAGGCAGGGAAAGAGACCCAGTACTTC
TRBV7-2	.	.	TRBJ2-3	CASSPGSGEDTQYF	TGTGCCAGCAGCCCGGGATCAGGGGAAGATACGCAGTATTTT
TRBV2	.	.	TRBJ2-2	CASRWGVTGELFF	TGTGCCAGCAGATGGGGGGTCACCGGGGAGCTGTTTTTT
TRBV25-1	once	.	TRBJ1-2	CASSGHLAFYGYTF	TGTGCCAGCAGTGGCCATTTAGCCTTCTATGGCTACACCTTC
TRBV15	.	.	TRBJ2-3	CATSVQAGPTDTQYF	TGTGCCACCAGCGTCCAGGCAGGGCCCACAGATACGCAGTATTTT
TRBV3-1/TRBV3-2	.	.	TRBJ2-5	CASSQEVSGRAQETQYF	TGTGCCAGCAGCCAAGAGGTCTCTGGCAGGGCGCAAGAGACCCAGTACTTC
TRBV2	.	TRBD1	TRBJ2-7	CASSKRTGYEQYF	TGTGCCAGCAGCAAAAGGACAGGGTACGAGCAGTACTTC
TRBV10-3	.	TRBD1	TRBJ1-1	CAINRGEMNTEAFF	TGTGCCATCAACAGGGGGGAGATGAACACTGAAGCTTTCTTT
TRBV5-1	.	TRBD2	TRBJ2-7	CASSMTSLFSYEQYF	TGCGCCAGCAGCATGACTAGCCTCTTTTCCTACGAGCAGTACTTC
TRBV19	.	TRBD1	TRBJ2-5	CASSGAGGVGETQYF	TGTGCCAGTAGTGGGGCAGGGGGCGTCGGGGAGACCCAGTACTTC
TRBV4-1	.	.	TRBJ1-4	CASSLRVSGLRATNEKLFF	TGCGCCAGCAGCCTGAGGGTTTCGGGTCTTAGGGCAACTAATGAAAAACTGTTTTTT
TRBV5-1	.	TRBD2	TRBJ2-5	CASSLAGRPETQYF	TGCGCCAGCAGCTTAGCGGGACGGCCAGAGACCCAGTACTTC
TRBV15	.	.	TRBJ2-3	CATSARRARADTQYF	TGTGCCACCAGCGCCCGCAGGGCTAGAGCAGATACGCAGTATTTT
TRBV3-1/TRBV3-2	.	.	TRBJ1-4	CASSQERPRPYEKLFF	TGTGCCAGCAGCCAAGAAAGGCCGAGGCCGTATGAAAAACTGTTTTTT
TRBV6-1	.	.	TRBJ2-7	CASSEWTGSIYEQYF	TGTGCCAGCAGTGAATGGACTGGGTCTATTTACGAGCAGTACTTC
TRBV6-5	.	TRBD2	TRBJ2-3	CASSPLAGVGDTQYF	TGTGCCAGCAGCCCACTAGCGGGGGTTGGAGATACGCAGTATTTT